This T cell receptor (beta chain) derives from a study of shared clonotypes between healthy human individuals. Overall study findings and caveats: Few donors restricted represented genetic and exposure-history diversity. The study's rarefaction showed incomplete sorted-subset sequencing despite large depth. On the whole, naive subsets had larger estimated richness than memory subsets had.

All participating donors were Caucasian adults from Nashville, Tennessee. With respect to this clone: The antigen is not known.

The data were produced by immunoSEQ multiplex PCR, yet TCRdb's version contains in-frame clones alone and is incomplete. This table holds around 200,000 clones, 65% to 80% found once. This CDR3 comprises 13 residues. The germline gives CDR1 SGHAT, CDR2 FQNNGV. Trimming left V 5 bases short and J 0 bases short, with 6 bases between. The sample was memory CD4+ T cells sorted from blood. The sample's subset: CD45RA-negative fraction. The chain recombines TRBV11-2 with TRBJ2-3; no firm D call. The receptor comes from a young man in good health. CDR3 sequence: CASSHASTDTQYF. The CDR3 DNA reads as TGTGCCAGCAGCCACGCAAGCACAGATACGCAGTATTTT.